The present T cell receptor (beta chain) was sequenced within a study of shared clonotypes between healthy human individuals. Only in-frame clones appear in the TCRdb table, and some are missing; sequencing was by immunoSEQ multiplex PCR. The repertoire holds some 1,100,000 clones, with roughly 74% as singletons. The clonotype originates from a man between 18 and 35 years old in good health. Some clones in this sample may be carry-over from other donors' samples. The source material was memory CD4+ T cells from PBMCs. The subset here: CD45RA-negative fraction.

CDR3 sequence reads: CASSRWTSGRRTNIQYF. The CDR3 DNA reads as TGTGCCAGCAGTCGTTGGACTAGCGGGAGGAGGACAAACATTCAGTACTTC. The genes are TRBV2 and TRBJ2-4; the match to TRBD2 covers 14 bases. The CDR3 extends over 17 amino acids. V lost 5 bases, J lost 6 bases, and 9 bases stayed unmatched. Germline-derived CDR1 and CDR2 are SNHLY and FYNNEI.